This T cell receptor beta chain was recovered during a study of identical twins. Deletions cut 3 bases from V and 0 bases from J, with 5 bases between. The CDR3 sequence is 13 residues long. Germline V gene lookup returns CDR1 ENHRY and CDR2 SYGVKD. Unique molecular identifiers were present on the cDNA, which also gained a universal primer site by template switching. TCRdb re-called the 5' RACE reads through MiXCR, storing one row per CDR3 protein. The table records about 470,000 distinct CDR3 sequences, 20% to 25% of them present only once. The data also belong to a second study, concerning T cells expressing NK-cell markers. That study reports: Underlying the TCR beta repertoires were sorted CD3+CD56+NKG2C+, CD3+CD56+NKG2C- and CD3+CD56-NKG2C+ T cells. Leadership of the CD3+CD56-NKG2C+ fraction also belonged to these clonotypes in four donors.

This TCR derives from a woman between 18 and 29 years old in good health. Material: CD4+ T cells sorted from blood. The rearrangement joins TRBV10-3 to TRBJ2-5; D unclear. The CDR3: CAISDPNQETQYF. In DNA form, the CDR3 reads TGTGCCATCAGTGACCCTAACCAAGAGACCCAGTACTTC.